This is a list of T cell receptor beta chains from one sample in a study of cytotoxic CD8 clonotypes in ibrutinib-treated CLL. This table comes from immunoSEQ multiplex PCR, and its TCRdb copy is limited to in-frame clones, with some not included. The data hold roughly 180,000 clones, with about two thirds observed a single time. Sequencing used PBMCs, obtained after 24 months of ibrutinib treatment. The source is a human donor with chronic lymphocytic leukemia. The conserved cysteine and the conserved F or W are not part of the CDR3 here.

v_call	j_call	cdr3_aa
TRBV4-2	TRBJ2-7	ASSQDNGRAVQVEQY
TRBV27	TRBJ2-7	ASSSRGLGYEQY
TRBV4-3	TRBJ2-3	ASSQDLAGAQDTQY
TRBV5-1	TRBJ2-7	ASSLETSGTTQY
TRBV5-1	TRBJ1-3	ASSLVMQNSGNTIY
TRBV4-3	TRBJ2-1	ASSQGGNLYNEQF
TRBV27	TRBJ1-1	ASSHGTGAEAF
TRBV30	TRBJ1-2	AWSAVGGPNYGYT
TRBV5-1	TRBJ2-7	ASSLGAGEGIEQY
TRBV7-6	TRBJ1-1	ASSRRQGTTEAF
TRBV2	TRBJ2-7	ASGRSSGYYEQY
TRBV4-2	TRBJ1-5	ASSQDWTSNQPQH
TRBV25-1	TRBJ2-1	ASSEILGHGQF
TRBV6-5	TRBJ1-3	ASRPDMGNTIY
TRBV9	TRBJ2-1	ASSVVSASEQF
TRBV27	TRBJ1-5	ASRTGDSNQPQH
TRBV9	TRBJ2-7	ASSAGGLGYEQY
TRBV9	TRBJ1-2	ASSVAQAYGYT
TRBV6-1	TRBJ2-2	ASSETSVNTGELF
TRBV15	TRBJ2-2	ATSGMVVGAPNTGELF
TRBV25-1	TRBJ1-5	ASSMSGGIQPQH
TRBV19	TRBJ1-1	ASSSGVHTEAF
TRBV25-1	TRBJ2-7	ASSGLAALGEQY
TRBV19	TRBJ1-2	ASSKEQGANYGYT
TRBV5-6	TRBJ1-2	ASSLEPRTNYGYT
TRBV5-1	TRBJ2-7	ASSLGTSETYEQY
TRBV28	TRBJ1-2	ASSLGGWNYGYT
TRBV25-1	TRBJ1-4	ASLREGNEKLF
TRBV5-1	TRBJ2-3	ASSLEGGTDTQY
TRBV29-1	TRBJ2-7	SVQAGDYEQY
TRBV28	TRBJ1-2	ASSLQGWRGYT
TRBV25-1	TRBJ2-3	ASSERQGVIDTQY